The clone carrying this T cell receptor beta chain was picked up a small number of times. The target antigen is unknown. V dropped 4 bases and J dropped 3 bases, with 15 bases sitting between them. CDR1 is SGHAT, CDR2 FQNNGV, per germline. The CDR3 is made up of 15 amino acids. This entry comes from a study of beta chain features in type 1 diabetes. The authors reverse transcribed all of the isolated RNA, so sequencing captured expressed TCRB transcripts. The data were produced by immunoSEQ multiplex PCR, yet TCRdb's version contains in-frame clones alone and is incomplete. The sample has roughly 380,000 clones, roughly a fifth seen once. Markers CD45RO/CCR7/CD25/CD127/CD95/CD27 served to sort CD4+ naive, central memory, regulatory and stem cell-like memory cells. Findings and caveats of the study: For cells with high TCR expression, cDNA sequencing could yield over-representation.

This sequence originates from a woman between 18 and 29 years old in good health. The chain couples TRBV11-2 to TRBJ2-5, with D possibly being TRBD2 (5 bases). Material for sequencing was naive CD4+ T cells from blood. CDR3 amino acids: CASSSPALGKETQYF. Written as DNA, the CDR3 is TGTGCCAGCAGCTCCCCCGCTCTCGGGAAAGAGACCCAGTACTTC. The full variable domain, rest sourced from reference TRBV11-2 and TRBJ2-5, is EAGVAQSPRYKIIEKRQSVAFWCNPISGHATLYWYQQILGQGPKLLIQFQNNGVVDDSQLPKDRFSAERLKGVDSTLKIQPAKLEDSAVYLCASSSPALGKETQYFGPGTRLLVL.